This T cell receptor (beta chain) comes out of a study of T cells in Graves' hyperthyroidism and ophthalmopathy (dated by TCRdb to about 2019). Background on the whole study: Peripheral blood was collected at initial diagnosis, before any treatment. Whether ophthalmopathy could be predicted prospectively was tested in an independent validation cohort made up of roughly 20 hyperthyroidism patients plus 17 patients who later progressed to ophthalmopathy. After blood sampling, hyperthyroidism patients were treated with methimazole at a starting dose of 30 mg daily, and ophthalmopathy patients were treated with high-dose intravenous methylprednisolone. The study also compared thyroid tissue and blood T-cell repertoires from five or six Graves' hyperthyroidism patients. To identify TCR V-J signatures that set the groups apart, the researchers used a discovery cohort of 90 to 100 patients, made up of 40 to 45 with Graves' ophthalmopathy and 55 to 65 with stable Graves' hyperthyroidism. The paper describes TCR Vbeta CDR3 sequencing of about 140 peripheral blood samples, made up of some 42 ophthalmopathy patients, 70 to 75 hyperthyroidism patients and 17 progressor patients. For training and testing, the 100 or so patients in the discovery cohort were randomly divided in a 7:3 ratio. Points the paper makes about the study in general: In validation, the model predicted progression to ophthalmopathy with 55% to 71% sensitivity and 72.22% specificity, a median of 6.5 months before onset. Sample size was not statistically predetermined, and investigators were not blinded to group allocation. A model built on a 13 V-J signature distinguished ophthalmopathy from stable hyperthyroidism, reaching roughly 88% sensitivity and 81% to 83% specificity in cross-validation and 80%/75% in testing. Most expanded thyroid clonotypes (frequency above 0.001) were also detected in blood, a finding suggesting that blood repertoires may reflect thyroid immune responses.

Ophthalmopathy patients had moderately to severely active disease, Clinical Activity Score of at least 3, NOSPECS grade of at least 4, and duration under 3 months. The study excluded patients with uncontrolled infections, other autoimmune diseases, pregnancy or lactation. Clinical symptoms, serum thyroxine and TRAb, thyroid ultrasound, and orbital computed tomography formed the basis for the diagnoses. PBMCs were isolated from 8 to 10 ml of fresh peripheral blood by Ficoll-Paque density gradient centrifugation. Trizol reagent was used to extract total RNA, and RNA quality was then checked on an Agilent 2100 Bioanalyzer. For this clonotype: Its antigen is not yet known. No quality values exist for individual bases; no much larger clone is one base distant.

The germline V gene provides CDR1 MDHEN and CDR2 SYDVKM. The V end loses 2 bases and the J end loses 5 bases, and a stretch of 12 bases separates them. The CDR3 sequence holds 14 residues, the cysteine and phenylalanine included. Only the CDR3 DNA is retained, 42 bases long and in frame from the first base. Amplification of TCR beta CDR3 regions was carried out from RNA transcripts. A first-round RT-PCR of the TCR CDR3 used the HTBI primer set with the Qiagen OneStep RT-PCR kit. The libraries were constructed in a second round of multiplex PCR and then size-selected and purified. The libraries were sequenced on an Illumina HiSeq2000 using paired-end 100 bp reads. The source study handled its data this way. SOAPnuke was used to process the raw data, removing reads that contained adapters or uncalled bases, had a mean Phred below 15, or lacked an exact match to the constant primer or identifier. High-quality paired reads were merged with COPE v1.2.5, and unique nucleotide sequences were defined as clonotypes. Clonotypes were aligned to IMGT TRBV, TRBD and TRBJ reference segments using MiTCR v1.1. Analysis was restricted to V-J combinations with a frequency above 0.0001, which covered roughly 99% of repertoires. A TCS score was defined as the ratio of F50 (clonal expansion) to E x V (chaos), with BLOSUM62-based TCRdist applied between CDR3 peptides within each V-J. Welch's t-statistics and random forest reduced around 550 V-J features to roughly 13, which were used in a naive Bayes classifier (R e1071). TCRdb trimmed public reads at Q25 via fastp, called clones via MiXCR and kept in-frame beta chains. Entries that share a CDR3 protein sequence are merged under the most common genes and DNA. Here the V and J calls rest on TCRdb's processing, not on the authors' analysis. This sample gives hundreds of thousands of distinct CDR3 sequences in total; about 17% of them show up just once. Of the sample, about 29% falls within the top ten clones.

The specimen sequenced was blood. The rearrangement joined TRBV28 to TRBJ1-1; there is no confident call for the D gene. The sequence was collected from a woman younger than 30 with Graves' ophthalmopathy. For the CDR3, the sequence is CASSLNIGPTEAFF. The nucleotides read TGTGCCAGCAGTTTAAATATAGGGCCGACTGAAGCTTTCTTT.